This TCR beta chain was documented in a study of T cell repertoires in cytomegalovirus infection. Study context: An indication of both CMV infection and matching HLA type came from public TCR beta signatures. Broader study findings: Ex vivo, HLA-C-restricted CMV-specific TCR beta clonotypes prevailed over the rest of the response. There were carriers of CMV plus the relevant HLA, and cumulative public TCR beta family frequency identified them.

This CDR3 comprises 14 residues. CDR1 is SGHTA and CDR2 is FQGNSA in the germline V gene. Comments on this clonotype: Its antigen remains unknown. At one boundary the junction diverges from the germline segment, which might be a read error.

One entry per CDR3 protein, called by TCRdb with MiXCR from the reads. Here the sample spans around 360,000 distinct CDR3 sequences, roughly 36% being singletons. The V call is TRBV7-2, the J call TRBJ1-2, with D tentatively TRBD1 (5 bases). The material sequenced was cultured PBMCs, taken from culture after CMV antigen stimulation. The source is a human donor in good health (CMV status not recorded). Some clones in this sample may be carry-over from other donors' samples. The CDR3 here is CATSPGLGIYGYTF. In DNA form, the CDR3 reads TGTGCCACCAGCCCGGGGCTTGGGATTTATGGCTACACCTTC.